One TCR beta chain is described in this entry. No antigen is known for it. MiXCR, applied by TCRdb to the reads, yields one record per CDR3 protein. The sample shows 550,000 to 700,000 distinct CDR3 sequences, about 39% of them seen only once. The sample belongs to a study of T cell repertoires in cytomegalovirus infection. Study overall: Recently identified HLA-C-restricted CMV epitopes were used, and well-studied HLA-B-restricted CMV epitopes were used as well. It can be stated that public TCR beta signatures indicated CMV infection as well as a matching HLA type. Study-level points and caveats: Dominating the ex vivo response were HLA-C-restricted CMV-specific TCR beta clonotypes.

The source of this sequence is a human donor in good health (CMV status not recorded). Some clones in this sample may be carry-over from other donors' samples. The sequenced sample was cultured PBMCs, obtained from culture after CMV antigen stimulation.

The CDR3 DNA sequence: TGTGCCAGCAGCTTATATTCTGATGAGCAGTTCTTC. Protein sequence: CASSLYSDEQFF. V and J are TRBV7-8 and TRBJ2-1; unclear D gene. CDR3 length: 12 residues. Between the trimmed V and J ends, which lost 2 bases and 8 bases, there was a span of 7 bases. Germline lookup yields CDR1 SGHVS and CDR2 FQNEAQ. Full variable domain (remainder filled in from reference TRBV7-8 and TRBJ2-1): GAGVSQSPRYKVAKRGQDVALRCDPISGHVSLFWYQQALGQGPEFLTYFQNEAQLDKSGLPSDRFFAERPEGSVSTLKIQRTQQEDSAVYLCASSLYSDEQFFGPGTRLTVL.